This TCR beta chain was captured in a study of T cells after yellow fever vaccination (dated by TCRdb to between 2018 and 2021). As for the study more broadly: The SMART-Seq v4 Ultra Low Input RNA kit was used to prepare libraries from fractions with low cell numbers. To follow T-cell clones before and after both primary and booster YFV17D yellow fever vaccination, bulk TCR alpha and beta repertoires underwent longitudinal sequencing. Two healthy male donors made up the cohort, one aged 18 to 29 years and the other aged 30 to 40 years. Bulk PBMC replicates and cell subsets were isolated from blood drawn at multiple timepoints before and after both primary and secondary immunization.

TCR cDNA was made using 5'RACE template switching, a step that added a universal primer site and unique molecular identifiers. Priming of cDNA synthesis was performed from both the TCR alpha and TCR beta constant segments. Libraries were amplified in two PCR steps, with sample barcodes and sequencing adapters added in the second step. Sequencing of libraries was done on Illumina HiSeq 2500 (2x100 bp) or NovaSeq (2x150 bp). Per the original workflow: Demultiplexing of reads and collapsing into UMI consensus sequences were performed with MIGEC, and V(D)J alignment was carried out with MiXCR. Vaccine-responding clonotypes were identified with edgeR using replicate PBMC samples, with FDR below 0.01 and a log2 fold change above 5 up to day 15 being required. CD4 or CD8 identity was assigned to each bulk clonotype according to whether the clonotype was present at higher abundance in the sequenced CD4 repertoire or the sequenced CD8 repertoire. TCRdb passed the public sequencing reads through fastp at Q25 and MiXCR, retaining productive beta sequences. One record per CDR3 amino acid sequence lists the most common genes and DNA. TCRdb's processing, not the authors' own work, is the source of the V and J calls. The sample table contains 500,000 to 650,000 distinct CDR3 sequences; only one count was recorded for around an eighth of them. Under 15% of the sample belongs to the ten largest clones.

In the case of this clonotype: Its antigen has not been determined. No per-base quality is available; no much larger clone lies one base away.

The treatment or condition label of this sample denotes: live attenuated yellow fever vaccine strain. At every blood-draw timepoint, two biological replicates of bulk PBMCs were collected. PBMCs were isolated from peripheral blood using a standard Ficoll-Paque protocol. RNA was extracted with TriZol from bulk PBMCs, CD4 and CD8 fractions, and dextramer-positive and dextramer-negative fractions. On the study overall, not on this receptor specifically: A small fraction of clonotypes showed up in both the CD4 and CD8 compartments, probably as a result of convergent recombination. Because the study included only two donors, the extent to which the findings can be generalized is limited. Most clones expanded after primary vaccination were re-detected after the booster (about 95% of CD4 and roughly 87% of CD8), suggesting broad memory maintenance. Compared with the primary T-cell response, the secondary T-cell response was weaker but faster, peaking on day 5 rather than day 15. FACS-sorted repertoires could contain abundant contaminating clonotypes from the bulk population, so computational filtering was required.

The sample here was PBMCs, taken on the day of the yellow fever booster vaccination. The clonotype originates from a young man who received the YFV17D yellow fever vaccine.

The DNA reads as follows: TGTGCCTGGAGTGCGGCAGCTTACACAGATACGCAGTATTTT. Translated, this gives CAWSAAAYTDTQYF. The chain is encoded by TRBV30 joined to TRBJ2-3; the D gene cannot be resolved reliably. The germline V gene (reference sequence) sets CDR1 to GTSNPN and CDR2 to SVGIG. The CDR3 goes from the cysteine to the phenylalanine over 14 residues. The only DNA kept is the CDR3, 42 bases in frame from the first base. V drops 1 base and J drops 2 bases, leaving 10 bases in between.